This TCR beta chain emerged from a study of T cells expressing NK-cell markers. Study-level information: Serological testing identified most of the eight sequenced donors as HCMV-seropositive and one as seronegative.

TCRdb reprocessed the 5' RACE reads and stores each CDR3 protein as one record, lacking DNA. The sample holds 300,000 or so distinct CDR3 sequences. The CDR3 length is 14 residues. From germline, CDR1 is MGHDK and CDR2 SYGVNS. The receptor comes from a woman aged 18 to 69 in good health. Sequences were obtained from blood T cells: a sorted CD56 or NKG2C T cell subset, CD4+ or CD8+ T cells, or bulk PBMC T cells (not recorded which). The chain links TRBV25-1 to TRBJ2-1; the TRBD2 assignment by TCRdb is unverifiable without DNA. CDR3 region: CASSPTSDFNEQFF.